The clone carrying this T cell receptor (beta chain) was observed once. The data belong to a study of T cells in localized non-small cell lung cancer. Per the germline V gene, CDR1 is MNHNS and CDR2 is SASEGT. This CDR3 has 15 residues. The V end was cut by 7 bases, the J end by 6 bases, with 22 bases between. This table comes from immunoSEQ multiplex PCR, and its TCRdb copy is limited to in-frame clones, with some not included. The profile shows approximately 89,000 clones, about 78% of them singletons. The chain joins TRBV6-1 to TRBJ2-7, with D perhaps TRBD1 (7 bases). The TCR was taken from a man aged 40-75 years with stage II squamous cell lung carcinoma. The material was PBMCs, obtained before any cancer treatment. Here the CDR3 reads CASTSQGGLLSEQYF. CDR3 nucleotide sequence: TGTGCCAGCACCTCGCAGGGGGGCCTACTGTCCGAGCAGTACTTC.